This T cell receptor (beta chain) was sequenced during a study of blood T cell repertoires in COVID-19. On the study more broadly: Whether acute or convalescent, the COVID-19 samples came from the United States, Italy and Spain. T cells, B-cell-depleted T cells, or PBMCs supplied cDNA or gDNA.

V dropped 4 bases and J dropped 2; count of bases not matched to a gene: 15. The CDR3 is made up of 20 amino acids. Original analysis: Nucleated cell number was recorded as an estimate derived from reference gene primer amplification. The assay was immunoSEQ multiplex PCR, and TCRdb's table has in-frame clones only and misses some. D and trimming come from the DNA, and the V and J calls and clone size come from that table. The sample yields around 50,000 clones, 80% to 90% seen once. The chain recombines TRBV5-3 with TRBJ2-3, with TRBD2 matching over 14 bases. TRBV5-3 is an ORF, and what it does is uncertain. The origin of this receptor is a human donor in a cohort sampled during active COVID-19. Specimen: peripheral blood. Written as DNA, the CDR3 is TGTGCCAGAAGCCCGGATGGACTAGCGGGAGGCCCGCGGATCACAGATACGCAGTATTTT. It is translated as CARSPDGLAGGPRITDTQYF.